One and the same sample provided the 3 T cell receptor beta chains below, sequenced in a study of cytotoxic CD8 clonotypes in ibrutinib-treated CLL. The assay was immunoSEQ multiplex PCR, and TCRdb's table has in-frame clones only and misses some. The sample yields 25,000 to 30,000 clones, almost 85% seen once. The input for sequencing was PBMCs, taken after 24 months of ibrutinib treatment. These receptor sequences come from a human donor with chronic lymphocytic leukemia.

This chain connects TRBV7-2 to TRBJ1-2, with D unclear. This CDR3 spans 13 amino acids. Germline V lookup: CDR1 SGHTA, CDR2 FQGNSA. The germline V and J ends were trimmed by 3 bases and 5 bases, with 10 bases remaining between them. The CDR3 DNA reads TGTGCCAGCAGCTTCCTAGGGCGGTATGGCTACACCTTC. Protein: CASSFLGRYGYTF.

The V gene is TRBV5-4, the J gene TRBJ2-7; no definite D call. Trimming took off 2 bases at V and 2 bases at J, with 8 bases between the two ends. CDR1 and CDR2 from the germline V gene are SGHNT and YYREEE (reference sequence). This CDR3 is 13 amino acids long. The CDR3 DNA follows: TGTGCCAGCAGCTTCCACCCCACCTACGAGCAGTACTTC. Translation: CASSFHPTYEQYF.

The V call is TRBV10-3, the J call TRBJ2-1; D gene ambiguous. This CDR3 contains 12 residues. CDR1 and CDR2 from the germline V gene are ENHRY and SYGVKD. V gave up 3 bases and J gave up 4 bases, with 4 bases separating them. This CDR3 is CAISDSYNEQFF. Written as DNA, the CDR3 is TGTGCCATCAGTGACAGTTACAATGAGCAGTTCTTC.